This T cell receptor beta chain was recorded in a study of CD8 T cells in Susac syndrome. With random hexamers, 0.5 to 1 ug RNA was reverse transcribed. TCRdb itself ran the immunoSEQ multiplex PCR reads through MiXCR, one entry per CDR3 protein. Counted here are approximately 120,000 distinct CDR3 sequences, under 95% occurring once; the ten biggest clones make up approximately 0.12%. With 4 bases removed from V and 0 bases from J, the gap between germline ends came to 18 bases. The germline gives CDR1 SGHRS, CDR2 YFSETQ. The CDR3 length is 17 residues. The origin of this receptor is a human donor in good health. The chain joins TRBV5-1 to TRBJ2-3; weak D call: TRBD1 (5 bases). The sample consisted of CD8+ T cells from PBMCs. CDR3 in amino acids: CASSDSARPRSTDTQYF. CDR3 nucleotides: TGCGCCAGCAGCGACAGCGCGCGCCCCCGTAGCACAGATACGCAGTATTTT.